This is a list of T cell receptor beta chains from one sample in a study of CD8+ T cells in alopecia areata. TCRdb's copy holds only in-frame clones and misses some; the assay was immunoSEQ multiplex PCR. The data hold under 40,000 clones, with 45% to 55% observed a single time. The sequencing sample was made of CD4+ Tregs sorted from blood. All receptors come from a human donor with alopecia areata. The CDR3 runs from the conserved cysteine through the conserved F or W. D genes are given only for firm matches. Only some rows state a clone size, as once, few, many or a class for expanded clones.

clone size	D gene	V gene	J gene	CDR3 protein	CDR3 DNA
.	.	TRBV5-6	TRBJ2-5	CASSSVRGTETQYF	TGTGCCAGCAGCTCCGTAAGGGGCACGGAGACCCAGTACTTC
few	.	TRBV7-2	TRBJ2-7	CASSGKDWPREQYF	TGTGCCAGCAGCGGTAAAGATTGGCCGCGGGAGCAGTACTTC
.	.	TRBV7-2	TRBJ1-1	CASIVRGDGAAAFF	TGTGCCAGCATCGTCAGAGGGGACGGGGCCGCGGCTTTCTTT
.	.	TRBV7-6	TRBJ2-5	CASSSSLSAASETQYF	TGTGCCAGCAGCTCCAGTTTGTCGGCGGCTTCTGAGACCCAGTACTTC
.	.	TRBV20-1	TRBJ2-1	CSVDGNNEQFF	TGCAGTGTAGATGGGAACAATGAGCAGTTCTTC
.	.	TRBV2	TRBJ1-6	CASIRNPGGNSPLHF	TGTGCCAGCATTCGCAACCCGGGAGGGAATTCACCCCTCCACTTT
.	.	TRBV7-9	TRBJ2-3	CASSLGVASTDTQYF	TGTGCCAGCAGCTTAGGGGTAGCTAGCACAGATACGCAGTATTTT
once	.	TRBV27	TRBJ1-4	CASSFSRVEKLFF	TGTGCCAGCAGTTTTTCGAGGGTTGAAAAACTGTTTTTT
.	.	TRBV4-1	TRBJ2-1	CASSPGGESYPYNEQFF	TGCGCCAGCAGCCCAGGCGGGGAATCCTACCCCTACAATGAGCAGTTCTTC
once	TRBD1	TRBV6-5	TRBJ2-3	CASSATGITDTQYF	TGTGCCAGCAGTGCGACAGGGATCACAGATACGCAGTATTTT
few	.	TRBV7-7	TRBJ2-3	CASSLGSPGDTQYF	TGTGCCAGCAGCTTAGGGTCCCCTGGAGATACGCAGTATTTT
.	.	TRBV5-4	TRBJ2-3	CASSTFTDTQYF	TGTGCCAGCAGCACCTTCACAGATACGCAGTATTTT
.	.	TRBV7-9	TRBJ1-1	CASSLVKGILNTEAFF	TGTGCCAGCAGCTTAGTTAAGGGGATATTAAACACTGAAGCTTTCTTT
.	.	TRBV11-2	TRBJ1-6	CASSPRVGSPLHF	TGTGCCAGCAGCCCCAGGGTCGGTTCACCCCTCCACTTT
.	.	TRBV27	TRBJ1-5	CASSGGAYGGNQPQHF	TGTGCCAGCAGTGGGGGAGCGTACGGGGGCAATCAGCCCCAGCATTTT
.	TRBD1	TRBV28	TRBJ1-1	CASRMTGRGKTEAFF	TGTGCCAGCAGAATGACAGGGCGAGGAAAAACTGAAGCTTTCTTT
.	TRBD2	TRBV2	TRBJ2-1	CASSVRLAGTNEQFF	TGTGCCAGCAGTGTTCGACTAGCGGGGACCAATGAGCAGTTCTTC
.	.	TRBV4-1	TRBJ2-7	CASSEKNRDEQYF	TGCGCCAGCAGTGAAAAGAACAGGGACGAGCAGTACTTC
.	.	TRBV7-3	TRBJ1-2	CASSPERGGRGGYTF	TGTGCCAGCAGCCCCGAAAGGGGGGGCAGGGGAGGCTACACCTTC
.	.	TRBV4-3	TRBJ2-1	CASSQGAYNEQFF	TGCGCCAGCAGCCAGGGGGCCTACAATGAGCAGTTCTTC
.	.	TRBV5-1	TRBJ2-7	CASSLDIFVHEQYF	TGCGCCAGCAGCTTGGATATCTTCGTCCACGAGCAGTACTTC
.	TRBD2	TRBV5-1	TRBJ2-1	CASSLARTSGPLSNEQFF	TGCGCCAGCAGCTTGGCCAGGACTAGCGGGCCCCTATCGAATGAGCAGTTCTTC
few	.	TRBV4-2	TRBJ2-2	CASSPLPGGATGELFF	TGTGCCAGCAGCCCCTTACCCGGCGGGGCCACCGGGGAGCTGTTTTTT
few	.	TRBV9	TRBJ2-1	CASSARPASYNEQFF	TGTGCCAGCAGCGCTCGACCCGCGAGTTACAATGAGCAGTTCTTC